This T cell receptor beta chain is drawn from a study of metastatic and nonmetastatic thyroid tumors. MiXCR reprocessed the PCR reads for TCRdb. The sample lists around 40,000 clones; 17% were seen once. Germline V gives CDR1 SGHNT, CDR2 YYREEE (reference sequence). The CDR3 contains 16 residues. V lost 4 bases, J lost 7 bases, and 17 bases stayed unmatched. No patient had received any treatment before thyroid surgery. The chain has TRBV5-4 and TRBJ2-7; 7 positions agree with TRBD2. This TCR derives from a male donor with papillary thyroid cancer or a benign thyroid nodule (not recorded which). Some clones in this sample may be carry-over from other donors' samples. Sequencing used blood. CDR3 in amino acids: CASSRLGETSVREQYF. DNA of the CDR3: TGTGCCAGCAGCCGACTCGGAGAAACTAGCGTCAGGGAGCAGTACTTC.